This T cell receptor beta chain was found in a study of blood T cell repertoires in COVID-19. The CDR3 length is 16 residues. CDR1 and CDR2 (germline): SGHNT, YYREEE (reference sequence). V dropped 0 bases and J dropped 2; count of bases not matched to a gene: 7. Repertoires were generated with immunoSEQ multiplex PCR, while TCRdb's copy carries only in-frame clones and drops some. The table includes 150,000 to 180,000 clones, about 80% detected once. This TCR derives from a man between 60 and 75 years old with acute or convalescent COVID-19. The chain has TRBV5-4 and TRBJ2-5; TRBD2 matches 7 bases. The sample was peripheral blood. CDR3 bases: TGTGCCAGCAGCTTGGTCGCGGGAGCGGGTCAAGAGACCCAGTACTTC. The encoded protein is CASSLVAGAGQETQYF. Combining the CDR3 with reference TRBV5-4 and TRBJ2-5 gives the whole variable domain ETGVTQSPTHLIKTRGQQVTLRCSSQSGHNTVSWYQQALGQGPQFIFQYYREEENGRGNFPPRFSGLQFPNYSSELNVNALELDDSALYLCASSLVAGAGQETQYFGPGTRLLVL.